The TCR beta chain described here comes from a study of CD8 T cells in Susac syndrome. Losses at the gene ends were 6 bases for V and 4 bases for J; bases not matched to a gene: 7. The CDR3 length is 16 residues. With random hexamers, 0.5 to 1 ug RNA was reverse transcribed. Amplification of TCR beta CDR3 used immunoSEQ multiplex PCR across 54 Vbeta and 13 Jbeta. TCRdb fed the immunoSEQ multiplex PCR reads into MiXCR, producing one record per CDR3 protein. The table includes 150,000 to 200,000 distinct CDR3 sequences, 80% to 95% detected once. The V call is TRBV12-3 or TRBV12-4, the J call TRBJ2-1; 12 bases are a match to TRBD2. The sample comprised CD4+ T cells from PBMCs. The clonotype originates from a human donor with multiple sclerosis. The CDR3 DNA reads TGTGCCAGCAGCCCTCTACTAGCGGGAGGTTACAATGAGCAGTTCTTC. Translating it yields CASSPLLAGGYNEQFF.